This entry describes one T cell receptor beta chain. As yet, its antigen is unknown. The data were taken from a study of CD8+CD57+ T cells in acquired aplastic anemia. The length of the CDR3 is 11 residues. The germline V gene encodes CDR1 SQVTM and CDR2 ANQGSEA. With 3 bases removed from V and 7 bases from J, the gap between germline ends came to 7 bases. Study-wide findings and caveats: Controls did not differ significantly from patients in CD8+ Simpson's diversity. Researchers report that twenty-nine CD8+ CDR3 sequences appeared in both patients and controls.

Genomic DNA templated the TCR beta VDJ and CDR3 profiling. TCRdb ran MiXCR on the reads and lists one entry per CDR3 protein. This sample has more than 150,000 distinct CDR3 sequences; roughly 64% occur once, and the top ten carry 46%. The V gene is TRBV29-1, the J gene TRBJ2-1; no reliable D call. The clonotype was recovered from a human donor with severe aplastic anemia or a healthy control (not recorded which). Material: sorted CD4+, CD8+, or CD8+CD57+ T cells (not recorded which) from PBMCs. CDR3 residues: CSVDYINEQFF. The CDR3 nucleotides are TGCAGCGTTGATTACATTAATGAGCAGTTCTTC.